The 5 T cell receptor beta chains in this list originate from one sample, sequenced in a study of control samples from healthy donors and cancer patients. Profiling relied on immunoSEQ multiplex PCR, and the TCRdb table lists in-frame clones only, not all of them. The sample holds about 150,000 clones, about 90% seen once. The source material was blood. The receptor set was obtained from a woman aged 40-49 years in good health.

V usage is TRBV7-9 and J usage is TRBJ2-3; either TRBD1 or TRBD2 may fit D (5 bases each). This CDR3 contains 14 residues. V was clipped by 1 base and J by 2 bases, with 7 bases between them. Germline V gives CDR1 SEHNR, CDR2 FQNEAQ (reference sequence). Here the CDR3 reads CASSLGDATDTQYF. The DNA for the CDR3 is TGTGCCAGCAGCTTAGGGGACGCCACAGATACGCAGTATTTT.

The J gene is TRBJ1-1, the V gene TRBV5-1; no clear D. This CDR3 spans 13 amino acids. The ends were cut back, 1 base at V and 3 bases at J, with 7 bases in the middle. Germline CDR1 SGHRS, CDR2 YFSETQ. The CDR3 region is CASSLTGDTEAFF. The CDR3 nucleotides are TGCGCCAGCAGCTTGACGGGCGACACTGAAGCTTTCTTT.

The CDR3 is CASSFGTLTPLHF. As DNA, the CDR3 is TGTGCCAGCAGCTTCGGGACATTAACACCCCTCCACTTT. This rearrangement joins TRBV7-2 to TRBJ1-6, with a weak D call TRBD1 (6 bases). The germline gives CDR1 SGHTA, CDR2 FQGNSA. Trimming stripped 3 bases from V and 11 bases from J, with 11 bases between. The CDR3 extends over 13 amino acids.

The CDR3 DNA is TGTGCCAGCAGCCCTAGCGGGCTCACAGATACGCAGTATTTT. Residues: CASSPSGLTDTQYF. The rearrangement joins TRBV7-7 to TRBJ2-3; 8 bases are a match to TRBD2. The CDR3 totals 14 residues. J lost 2 bases, V lost 5 bases, and 3 bases had no gene match. Germline lookup yields CDR1 SSHAT and CDR2 FNYEAQ (reference sequence).

The chain joins TRBV24-1 to TRBJ2-7, with D maybe TRBD1 (5 bases). The germline V gene encodes CDR1 KGHDR and CDR2 SFDVKD. V dropped 7 bases and J dropped 2 bases, with 8 bases sitting between them. The CDR3 has 12 residues. CDR3 sequence: CATRTETYEQYF. CDR3 coding DNA: TGTGCCACCAGGACAGAGACCTACGAGCAGTACTTC.